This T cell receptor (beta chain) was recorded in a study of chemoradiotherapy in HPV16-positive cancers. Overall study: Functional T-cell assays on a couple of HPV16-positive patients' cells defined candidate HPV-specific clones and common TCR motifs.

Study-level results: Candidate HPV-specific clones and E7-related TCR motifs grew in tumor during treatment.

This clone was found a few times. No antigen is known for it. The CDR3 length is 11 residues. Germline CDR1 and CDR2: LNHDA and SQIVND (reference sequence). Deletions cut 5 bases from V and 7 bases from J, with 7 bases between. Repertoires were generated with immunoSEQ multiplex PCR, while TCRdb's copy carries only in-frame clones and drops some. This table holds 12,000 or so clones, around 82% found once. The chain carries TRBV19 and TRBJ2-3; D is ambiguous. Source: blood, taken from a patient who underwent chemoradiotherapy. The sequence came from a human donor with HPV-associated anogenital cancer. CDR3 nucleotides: TGTGCCAGTAGTTTGGGGTATACGCAGTATTTT. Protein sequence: CASSLGYTQYF.